These 18 T cell receptor beta chains were sequenced from one sample in a study of T cells after somatic rescue of genetic block. Only in-frame clones appear in the TCRdb table, and some are missing; sequencing was by immunoSEQ multiplex PCR. The table lists 55,000 to 75,000 clones, 92% of them singletons, with 2.9% in the top ten. The sample was peripheral blood mononuclear cells (PBMCs). These receptors came from a man aged 35 to 55.

This chain connects TRBV7-2 to TRBJ2-7; a weak D match, TRBD1 (6 bases). The CDR3 has 14 amino acids. The V end lost 1 base, the J end lost 2 bases, and 9 bases lay between the germline ends. Germline V gives CDR1 SGHTA, CDR2 FQGNSA. In nucleotides, the CDR3 is TGTGCCAGCAGCTTAGGGGACATTGCCTACGAGCAGTACTTC. Translation: CASSLGDIAYEQYF.

The rearrangement joins TRBV15 to TRBJ2-4, with D perhaps matching TRBD2 (7 bases). Looked up from germline, CDR1 is LNHNV and CDR2 is YYDKDF (reference sequence). V lost 2 bases and J lost 3, with 14 bases in between. There are 16 residues in the CDR3. The CDR3 protein is CATSRTRGGGKNIQYF. The CDR3 coding sequence is TGTGCCACCAGCAGAACTAGGGGGGGCGGCAAAAACATTCAGTACTTC.

The V and J genes are TRBV5-1 and TRBJ1-1; weak D call: TRBD1 (5 bases). Trimming removed 6 bases from V and 4 bases from J, with 16 bases in between. This CDR3 is 14 amino acids long. Germline-derived CDR1 and CDR2 are SGHRS and YFSETQ. The CDR3 region is CASMVEAGRTEAFF. The CDR3 nucleotides are TGCGCCAGCATGGTGGAGGCGGGGCGCACTGAAGCTTTCTTT.

This rearrangement joins TRBV7-6 to TRBJ2-3; no clear D gene. The ends were cut back, 1 base at V and 1 base at J, with 9 bases in the middle. CDR3 size: 15 residues. CDR1 and CDR2 (germline): SGHVS, FNYEAQ. The chain's CDR3 is CASSLVRSGTDTQYF. The CDR3 DNA sequence: TGTGCCAGCAGCTTAGTGCGGAGCGGCACAGATACGCAGTATTTT.

The chain links TRBV10-3 to TRBJ2-2; 12 bases line up with TRBD2. There are 19 residues in the CDR3. The V and J ends lost 7 bases and 4 bases, in that order; junction bases with no gene match: 16. Germline-derived CDR1 and CDR2 are ENHRY and SYGVKD. For the CDR3, the DNA is TGTGCCATCAAGACAGCTAGCGGGAGGGCCCCGCGGGGCACCGGGGAGCTGTTTTTT. It is translated as CAIKTASGRAPRGTGELFF.

V and J are TRBV18 and TRBJ2-7, with D perhaps being TRBD1 or TRBD2 (6 bases each). CDR3 length: 17 amino acids. V was cut by 3 bases and J by 6 bases, with 24 bases left in between. Germline V gene lookup returns CDR1 KGHSH and CDR2 LQKENI. The CDR3 loop is CASSPYWGASLAVEQYF. DNA for the CDR3: TGTGCCAGCTCACCTTACTGGGGGGCCAGTCTCGCTGTCGAGCAGTACTTC.

This clone was counted only a few times. The CDR3 coding sequence is TGTGCCAGCAGTGAAGCGGAGTCAGATATATTCCTCTACGAGCAGTACTTC. Translating it yields CASSEAESDIFLYEQYF. The J gene is TRBJ2-7, the V gene TRBV6-1; D is uncertain. V was trimmed by 0 bases and J by 3 bases, leaving 18 bases between them. Germline values: CDR1 MNHNS, CDR2 SASEGT. CDR3 size: 17 residues.

This chain links TRBV9 with TRBJ2-6; D is perhaps TRBD1 (6 bases). The ends were cut back, 0 bases at V and 0 bases at J, with 19 bases in the middle. Germline V gene data show CDR1 as SGDLS and CDR2 as YYNGEE. This CDR3 is built from 20 residues. CDR3 residues: CASSVGPSGESRSGANVLTF. CDR3 DNA sequence: TGTGCCAGCAGCGTAGGACCGTCAGGGGAATCCCGCTCTGGGGCCAACGTCCTGACTTTC.

The chain combines TRBV27 with TRBJ2-7, with a possible D match to TRBD2 (5 bases). The CDR3 totals 13 residues. Germline-derived CDR1 and CDR2 are MNHEY and SMNVEV (reference sequence). The V end lost 0 bases, the J end lost 7 bases, and 10 bases lay between the germline ends. The CDR3 loop reads CASSLSFGEEQYF. The CDR3, as DNA: TGTGCCAGCAGTTTATCCTTCGGGGAGGAGCAGTACTTC.

The V call is TRBV12-5, the J call TRBJ2-7; TRBD2 is a possible D gene (6 bases). The germline V gene has CDR1 LGHNT and CDR2 FRNRAP. This CDR3 is built from 16 residues. Between the trimmed V and J ends, which lost 0 bases and 3 bases, there was a span of 15 bases. The CDR3 nucleotides read TGTGCTAGTGGTTTGGTACTTGGAGGGAACTTCTACGAGCAGTACTTC. This encodes CASGLVLGGNFYEQYF.

The V and J genes are TRBV30 and TRBJ1-2, with D unresolved. The CDR3 has 14 residues. Germline V gives CDR1 GTSNPN, CDR2 SVGIG (reference sequence). Deletions cut 2 bases from V and 3 bases from J, with 13 bases between. The CDR3 is CAWSTPGGYYGYTF. The DNA of the CDR3 is TGTGCCTGGAGTACTCCGGGCGGCTACTATGGCTACACCTTC.

The CDR3 DNA sequence: TGTGCCAGCAGTTTGCGCGGGGGGTGGGGAAGCACAGATACGCAGTATTTT. Protein product: CASSLRGGWGSTDTQYF. The J gene is TRBJ2-3, the V gene TRBV27, with TRBD2 matching over 8 bases. The CDR3 has 17 amino acids. Trimming at V came to 3 bases and at J to 0 bases, leaving 8 bases not matched to a gene. The germline CDR1 and CDR2 sequences are MNHEY and SMNVEV (reference sequence).

The V gene is TRBV20-1, the J gene TRBJ1-3; D gene uncertain. V lost 7 bases to trimming and J lost 4 bases, with 5 bases between them. This CDR3 is 10 amino acids long. Germline CDR1 reads DFQATT; CDR2 reads SNEGSKA (reference sequence). The CDR3 coding sequence is TGCAGTGTCCCCGGAAACACCATATATTTT. Its protein is CSVPGNTIYF.

The chain recombines TRBV19 with TRBJ1-5, with TRBD1 matching over 8 bases. This CDR3 is built from 19 residues. Germline values: CDR1 LNHDA, CDR2 SQIVND (reference sequence). The V and J ends lost 3 bases and 0 bases, in that order; junction bases with no gene match: 13. The CDR3 bases are TGTGCCAGTAGTATTTGGGGCAGGGGGCGCAAGGATAGCAATCAGCCCCAGCATTTT. Its translation is CASSIWGRGRKDSNQPQHF.

The rearrangement links TRBV10-3 to TRBJ2-2; D remains ambiguous. The germline V gene encodes CDR1 ENHRY and CDR2 SYGVKD. The CDR3 has 13 amino acids. The V end was cut by 10 bases, the J end by 0 bases, with 9 bases between. Written as DNA, the CDR3 is TGTGCCACCGGACCCTCGAACACCGGGGAGCTGTTTTTT. Amino acid sequence: CATGPSNTGELFF.

V is TRBV2 and J is TRBJ2-3; D remains ambiguous. CDR1 SNHLY and CDR2 FYNNEI come from the germline V gene. This CDR3 region has 11 residues. Trimming removed 8 bases from V and 0 bases from J, with 3 bases in between. This CDR3 is CASLSTDTQYF. DNA of the CDR3: TGTGCCAGCCTTAGCACAGATACGCAGTATTTT.

This clone was seen just once. The rearrangement links TRBV4-1 to TRBJ1-1, with unresolved D. With 2 bases removed from V and 3 bases from J, the gap between germline ends came to 10 bases. Germline lookup yields CDR1 MGHRA and CDR2 YSYEKL. The CDR3 runs 14 residues. CDR3 sequence: CASSQHAVHTEAFF. DNA for the CDR3: TGCGCCAGCAGCCAACACGCCGTCCACACTGAAGCTTTCTTT.

This chain connects TRBV12-5 to TRBJ2-1; 8 bases align to TRBD2. Germline CDR1 is LGHNT and CDR2 is FRNRAP. The CDR3 is 15 residues long. The junction had 10 bases not matched to a gene; V was cut back by 5 bases and J by 7 bases. The CDR3: CASGPGTSLVNEQFF. For the CDR3, the DNA is TGTGCTAGTGGTCCTGGGACTAGTCTGGTAAATGAGCAGTTCTTC.